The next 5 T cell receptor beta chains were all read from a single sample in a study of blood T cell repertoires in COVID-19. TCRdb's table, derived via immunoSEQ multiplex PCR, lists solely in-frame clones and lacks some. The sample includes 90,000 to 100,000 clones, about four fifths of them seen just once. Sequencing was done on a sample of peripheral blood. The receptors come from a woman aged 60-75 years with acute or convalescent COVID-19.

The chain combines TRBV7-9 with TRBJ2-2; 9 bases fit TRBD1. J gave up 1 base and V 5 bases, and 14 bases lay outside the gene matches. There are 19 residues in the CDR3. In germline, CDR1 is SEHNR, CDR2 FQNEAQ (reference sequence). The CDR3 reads CASSRRDRERHRNTGELFF. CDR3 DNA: TGTGCCAGCAGCCGCCGGGACAGGGAACGTCACCGGAACACCGGGGAGCTGTTTTTT.

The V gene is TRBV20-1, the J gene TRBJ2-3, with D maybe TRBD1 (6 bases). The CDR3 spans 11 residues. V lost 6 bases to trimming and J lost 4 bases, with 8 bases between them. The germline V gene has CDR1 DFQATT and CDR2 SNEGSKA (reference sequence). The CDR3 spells CSAGTSDTQYF. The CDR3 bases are TGCAGTGCGGGGACATCAGATACGCAGTATTTT.

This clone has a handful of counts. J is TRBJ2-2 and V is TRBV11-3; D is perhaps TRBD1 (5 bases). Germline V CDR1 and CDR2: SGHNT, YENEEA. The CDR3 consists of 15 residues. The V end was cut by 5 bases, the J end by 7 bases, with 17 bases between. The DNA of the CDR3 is TGTGCCAGCAGCACAAGGGGCGGCCAAGTCGGGGAGCTGTTTTTT. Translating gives CASSTRGGQVGELFF.

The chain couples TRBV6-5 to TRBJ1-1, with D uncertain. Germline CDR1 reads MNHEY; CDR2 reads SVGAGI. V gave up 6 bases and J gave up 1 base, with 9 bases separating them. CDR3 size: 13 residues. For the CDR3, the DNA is TGTGCCAGCAGCAACCTAGCGAACACTGAAGCTTTCTTT. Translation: CASSNLANTEAFF.

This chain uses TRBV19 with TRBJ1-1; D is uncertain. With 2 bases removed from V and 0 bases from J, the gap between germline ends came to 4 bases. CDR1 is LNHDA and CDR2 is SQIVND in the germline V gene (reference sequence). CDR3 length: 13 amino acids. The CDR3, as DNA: TGTGCCAGTAGTATAATAATGAACACTGAAGCTTTCTTT. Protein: CASSIIMNTEAFF.